This T cell receptor (beta chain) stems from a study of cytomegalovirus exposure and HLA in healthy donors. Overall study results and limits: Compared with the roughly 670-donor mean, an Asian-associated ancestry cluster reportedly had fewer N-insertions, according to a later analysis. Analyses of presence/absence relied on an assumption of roughly uniform sequencing depth across donors. As a later analysis showed, several of the most significant clusters appeared to be linked to common viral pathogens.

Primers included in the PCR were 60 Vbeta and 13 Jbeta primers. This table comes from immunoSEQ multiplex PCR, and its TCRdb copy is limited to in-frame clones, with some not included. Of more than 110,000 clones listed, about three quarters were seen once; the top ten hold 3% to 4.5%. This clone was counted only a few times. As yet, its antigen is unknown. Germline-derived CDR1 and CDR2 are SNHLY and FYNNEI. The CDR3 is 14 residues long. The sequencing input was PBMCs. This clonotype was sampled from a male donor in good health and CMV-seronegative. V is TRBV2 and J is TRBJ2-5; D might be TRBD1 (5 bases). The J call may be mistaken, given a closer DNA end match to TRBJ2-7. CDR3 region: CASSAEIGVYEQYF. The CDR3 region has the DNA TGTGCCAGCAGCGCAGAGATAGGGGTGTACGAGCAGTACTTC.